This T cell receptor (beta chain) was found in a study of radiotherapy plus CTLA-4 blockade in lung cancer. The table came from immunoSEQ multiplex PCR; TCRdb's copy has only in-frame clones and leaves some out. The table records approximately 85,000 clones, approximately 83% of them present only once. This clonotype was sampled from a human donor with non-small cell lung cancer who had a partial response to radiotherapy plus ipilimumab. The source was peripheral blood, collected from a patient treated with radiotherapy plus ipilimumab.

DNA of the CDR3: TGTGCCAGCAGCTCCCCAGCGGGGTCCAGGTACGTC. Its protein product is CASSSPAGSRYV. V and J are TRBV7-3 and TRBJ2-7; 7 positions match TRBD2. The CDR3 consists of 12 residues. J gave up 12 bases and V 4 bases, and 9 bases lay outside the gene matches. CDR1 and CDR2 from the germline V gene are SGHTA and FQGTGA.